Listed below are T cell receptor beta chains from one sample, sequenced in a study of radiation and T cells in renal cell carcinoma. Repertoires were generated with immunoSEQ multiplex PCR, while TCRdb's copy carries only in-frame clones and drops some. The repertoire includes approximately 86,000 clones, over 80% of them detected once, and 9.4% sits in the top ten. The sequenced sample was blood, obtained from a patient whose treatment included radiotherapy and nephrectomy. Receptors originate from a man over 45 with renal cell carcinoma. The conserved cysteine and the conserved F or W are not part of the CDR3 here.

V	J	CDR3
TRBV11-1	TRBJ2-5	ASSLALGGQETQY
TRBV6-1	TRBJ1-2	ASSQGNYGYT
TRBV2	TRBJ2-1	ASSGTSGRGNEQF
TRBV19	TRBJ1-2	ASSTSGTGYEVYGYT
TRBV28	TRBJ1-2	ASSLSGQGLGYT
TRBV5-6	TRBJ2-7	ASSLWDRVSIEQY
TRBV10-3	TRBJ1-1	AISVENTEAF
TRBV6-1	TRBJ1-2	ASSEQRGSYGYT
TRBV6-5	TRBJ1-2	ASSPARDGRTGYT
TRBV5-1	TRBJ1-2	ASSSTTTGTYEGYT
TRBV19	TRBJ1-2	ASSPPGQGEFYGYT
TRBV5-8	TRBJ2-3	ASNWGGSTDTQY
TRBV9	TRBJ1-2	ASSQGQVYGYT
TRBV4-1	TRBJ1-2	ASSQLAQTNYGYT
TRBV5-1	TRBJ2-1	ASSLVLAGENEQF
TRBV28	TRBJ2-5	ASSAQRETQY
TRBV19	TRBJ1-4	ASRIAGVDEKLF
TRBV9	TRBJ1-4	ASSEGWGEKLF
TRBV6-1	TRBJ2-1	ASSEWNNEQF
TRBV7-2	TRBJ2-2	ASSRTSGGGGELF
TRBV7-9	TRBJ2-1	ASSSGQGDYNEQF
TRBV2	TRBJ2-1	ASSEFGVNEQF
TRBV5-4	TRBJ1-2	ASSLALGGAHHGYT
TRBV7-2	TRBJ1-5	ASSLGADRAPH
TRBV7-2	TRBJ1-2	ASSSGQGYGYT
TRBV19	TRBJ2-2	ASSSSGLATGELF
TRBV5-8	TRBJ2-5	ASSYQRGTQY
TRBV7-9	TRBJ2-1	ASSVPTRGTHNEQF